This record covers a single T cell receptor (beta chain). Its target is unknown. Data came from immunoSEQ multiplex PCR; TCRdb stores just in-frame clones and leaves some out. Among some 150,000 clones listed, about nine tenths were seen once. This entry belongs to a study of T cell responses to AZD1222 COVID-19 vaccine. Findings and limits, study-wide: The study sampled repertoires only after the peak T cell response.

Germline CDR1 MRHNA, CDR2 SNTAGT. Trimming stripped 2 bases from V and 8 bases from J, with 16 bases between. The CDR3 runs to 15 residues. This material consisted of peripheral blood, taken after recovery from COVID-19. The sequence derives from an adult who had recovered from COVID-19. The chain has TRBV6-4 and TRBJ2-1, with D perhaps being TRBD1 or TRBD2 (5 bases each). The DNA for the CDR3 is TGTGCCAGCAGTGACGAGGGGTGGGATCCGGATGAGCAGTTCTTC. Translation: CASSDEGWDPDEQFF.